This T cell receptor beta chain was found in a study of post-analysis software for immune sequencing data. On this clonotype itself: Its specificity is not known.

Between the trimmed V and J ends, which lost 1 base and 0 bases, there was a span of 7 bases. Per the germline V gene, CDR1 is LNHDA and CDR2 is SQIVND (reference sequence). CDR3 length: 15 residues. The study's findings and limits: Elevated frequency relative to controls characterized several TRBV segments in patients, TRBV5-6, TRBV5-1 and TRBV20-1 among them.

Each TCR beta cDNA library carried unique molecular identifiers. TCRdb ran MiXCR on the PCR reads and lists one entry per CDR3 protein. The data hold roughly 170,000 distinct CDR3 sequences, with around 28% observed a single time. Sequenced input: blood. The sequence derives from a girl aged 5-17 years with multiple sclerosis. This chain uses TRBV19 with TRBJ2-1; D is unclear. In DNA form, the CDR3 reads TGTGCCAGTAGTATAGGTGTTTTCTCCTACAATGAGCAGTTCTTC. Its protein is CASSIGVFSYNEQFF. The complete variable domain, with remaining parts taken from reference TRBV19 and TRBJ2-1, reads DGGITQSPKYLFRKEGQNVTLSCEQNLNHDAMYWYRQDPGQGLRLIYYSQIVNDFQKGDIAEGYSVSREKKESFPLTVTSAQKNPTAFYLCASSIGVFSYNEQFFGPGTRLTVL.